Following are 27 T cell receptor beta chains from one sample sequenced in a study of blood T cell repertoires in COVID-19. Clones were sequenced by immunoSEQ multiplex PCR, and TCRdb holds only the in-frame ones, with some missing. The table lists about 76,000 clones, roughly 89% of them singletons, with around 7.9% in the top ten. Input material: peripheral blood. The receptors here all came from a man aged 25 to 40 with acute or convalescent COVID-19.

In this sample, this clone turned up a few times. The J gene is TRBJ1-2, the V gene TRBV3-1 (or the pseudogene TRBV3-2); D is perhaps TRBD1 (5 bases). The germline V and J ends were trimmed by 5 bases and 12 bases, with 13 bases remaining between them. The V gene's germline CDR1 is LGHDT and CDR2 YNNKEL (reference sequence). The CDR3 length is 11 residues. The CDR3 DNA sequence: TGTGCCAGCAGCTTTCAGGGAGGCCACACCTTC. Translated, it gives CASSFQGGHTF.

V usage is TRBV20-1 and J usage is TRBJ2-1, with no clear D. The germline V gene encodes CDR1 DFQATT and CDR2 SNEGSKA (reference sequence). The CDR3 runs 11 residues. Trimming cost V 2 bases and J 8 bases, with 7 bases left between them. CDR3 amino acids: CSARSDYEQFF. CDR3 in DNA: TGCAGTGCTAGATCTGACTATGAGCAGTTCTTC.

The sample holds one count of this clone. This rearrangement joins TRBV9 to TRBJ2-1, with unresolved D. The germline V and J ends were trimmed by 0 bases and 7 bases, with 8 bases remaining between them. Germline V gene sequence: CDR1 SGDLS, CDR2 YYNGEE. This CDR3 has 13 residues. As DNA, the CDR3 is TGTGCCAGCAGCGTAGCCGATAGAAATGAGCAGTTCTTC. Translated: CASSVADRNEQFF.

In this sample, this clone turned up once. The chain has TRBV20-1 and TRBJ2-7; D unclear. Germline CDR1 is DFQATT and CDR2 is SNEGSKA (reference sequence). The V gene lost 6 bases and the J gene lost 5 bases, with 11 bases spanning the gap. This CDR3 has 11 amino acids. The CDR3 DNA reads TGCAGTGCCCACATAAACAACGAGCAGTACTTC. It translates to CSAHINNEQYF.

This chain links TRBV27 with TRBJ1-5; 7 bases match TRBD1. V shed 3 bases, J shed 1 base, and the junction held 0 bases outside the gene matches. The CDR3 sequence is 14 residues long. Germline loops: CDR1 MNHEY, CDR2 SMNVEV (reference sequence). CDR3 protein: CASSLTGSNQPQHF. CDR3 nucleotides: TGTGCCAGCAGTTTGACAGGGAGCAATCAGCCCCAGCATTTT.

The chain couples TRBV13 to TRBJ2-1; 7 bases agree with TRBD2. CDR1 is PRHDT and CDR2 is FYEKMQ in the germline V gene (reference sequence). The CDR3 totals 13 residues. After removal of 5 bases from V and 4 bases from J, the junction contained 2 bases not matched to a gene. The CDR3: CASSLSGYNEQFF. The CDR3 DNA reads as TGTGCCAGCAGCCTTAGCGGGTACAATGAGCAGTTCTTC.

The chain combines TRBV5-6 with TRBJ1-5; D is undetermined. The germline gives CDR1 SGHDT, CDR2 YYEEEE. The ends were cut back, 2 bases at V and 7 bases at J, with 10 bases in the middle. The CDR3 runs 13 residues. CDR3 DNA: TGTGCCAGCAGCTTTAAGGAGTGGCAGCCCCAGCATTTT. Translating it yields CASSFKEWQPQHF. Based on the CDR3 plus reference TRBV5-6 and TRBJ1-5, the full variable domain is DAGVTQSPTHLIKTRGQQVTLRCSPKSGHDTVSWYQQALGQGPQFIFQYYEEEERQRGNFPDRFSGHQFPNYSSELNVNALLLGDSALYLCASSFKEWQPQHFGDGTRLSIL.

The chain employs TRBV29-1 and TRBJ1-2, with D maybe TRBD1 (5 bases). V was cut by 7 bases and J by 6 bases, with 21 bases left in between. The germline gives CDR1 SQVTM, CDR2 ANQGSEA. There are 14 residues in the CDR3. CDR3 DNA: TGCAGCGCCTCCCAGGGAGGGGAGACGAATGGCTACACCTTC. Translating gives CSASQGGETNGYTF.

J is TRBJ2-7 and V is TRBV6-5; weak D call: TRBD1 (5 bases). V lost 2 bases to trimming and J lost 4 bases, with 12 bases between them. CDR3 length: 14 amino acids. Germline V gene lookup returns CDR1 MNHEY and CDR2 SVGAGI. The CDR3: CASSYAHQGYEQYF. The CDR3 coding sequence is TGTGCCAGCAGTTACGCACATCAGGGATACGAGCAGTACTTC.

This clone was recorded many times. This chain connects TRBV6-6 to TRBJ2-1, with TRBD2 identical over 10 bases. Trimming removed 7 bases from V and 7 bases from J; junction bases left unmatched: 4. Per germline, CDR1 MNHNY and CDR2 SVGAGI (reference sequence). The CDR3 contains 13 residues. CDR3 sequence (DNA): TGTGCCAGCACAGCTAGCGGGAGAAATGAGCAGTTCTTC. Translation: CASTASGRNEQFF.

CDR3 sequence reads: CASSLQTPPNTGELFF. The CDR3 DNA sequence: TGTGCCAGCAGCTTGCAAACTCCCCCGAACACCGGGGAGCTGTTTTTT. J is TRBJ2-2 and V is TRBV7-2; D is uncertain. This CDR3 has 16 amino acids. CDR1 and CDR2 from the germline V gene are SGHTA and FQGNSA. Trimming stripped 3 bases from V and 0 bases from J, with 11 bases between. Drawing the rest from reference TRBV7-2 and TRBJ2-2, the complete variable domain is GAGVSQSPSNKVTEKGKDVELRCDPISGHTALYWYRQSLGQGLEFLIYFQGNSAPDKSGLPSDRFSAERTGGSVSTLTIQRTQQEDSAVYLCASSLQTPPNTGELFFGEGSRLTVL.

CDR3 sequence reads: CSVETGWNEQFF. DNA for the CDR3: TGCAGCGTTGAGACAGGGTGGAATGAGCAGTTCTTC. The chain recombines TRBV29-1 with TRBJ2-1, with 7 bases fitting TRBD1. The CDR3 consists of 12 residues. V was clipped by 3 bases and J by 7 bases; unmatched bases: 3. Germline CDR1 is SQVTM and CDR2 is ANQGSEA.

V is TRBV28 and J is TRBJ2-7; tentatively, D is TRBD1 (6 bases). The V and J ends lost 4 bases and 1 base respectively, with 11 bases between them. The CDR3 consists of 14 residues. The germline V gene has CDR1 MDHEN and CDR2 SYDVKM. As DNA, the CDR3 is TGTGCCAGCAGTTCCCCGGGACATTCCTACGAGCAGTACTTC. Translated: CASSSPGHSYEQYF.

The J gene is TRBJ2-7, the V gene TRBV5-1; the D gene is possibly TRBD2 (6 bases). The CDR3 is 15 amino acids. The germline V and J ends were trimmed by 2 bases and 2 bases, with 14 bases remaining between them. Germline V CDR1 and CDR2: SGHRS, YFSETQ. DNA for the CDR3: TGCGCCAGCAGCTTCGGTAGCGGATACACCTACGAGCAGTACTTC. Translated, it gives CASSFGSGYTYEQYF.

This chain links TRBV10-3 with TRBJ2-7; 7 bases agree with TRBD1. The length of the CDR3 is 12 residues. V shed 5 bases, J shed 5 bases, and the junction held 3 bases outside the gene matches. Germline CDR1 is ENHRY and CDR2 is SYGVKD. The CDR3, as DNA: TGTGCCATCAGTTACCAGGGGGACGAGCAGTACTTC. Its translation is CAISYQGDEQYF.

The chain employs TRBV5-1 and TRBJ2-7; 7 bases align to TRBD1. In germline, CDR1 is SGHRS, CDR2 YFSETQ. This CDR3 region has 18 residues. The junction had 17 bases not matched to a gene; V was cut back by 0 bases and J by 5 bases. Written as DNA, the CDR3 is TGCGCCAGCAGCTTGGGGTATTCGTCGGCAGGGGGTCGGGACGAGCAGTACTTC. This encodes CASSLGYSSAGGRDEQYF.

The V and J genes are TRBV12-5 and TRBJ2-7; 11 bases align to TRBD1. V dropped 5 bases and J dropped 7; count of bases not matched to a gene: 13. This CDR3 contains 16 residues. The germline gives CDR1 LGHNT, CDR2 FRNRAP. CDR3 region: CASGPIRDRGGREQYF. The CDR3 DNA reads TGTGCTAGTGGTCCCATCCGGGACAGGGGGGGTAGGGAGCAGTACTTC.

The V gene is TRBV9, the J gene TRBJ2-1; 8 bases line up with TRBD1. Germline V CDR1 and CDR2: SGDLS, YYNGEE. This CDR3 comprises 15 residues. Trimming took 3 bases from V and 7 from J; bases not matched to a gene: 9. The CDR3 nucleotides are TGTGCCAGCAGCGCGATCGGGACAGGACTAAATGAGCAGTTCTTC. Translating gives CASSAIGTGLNEQFF.

This chain links TRBV7-6 with TRBJ2-5, with 7 bases that match TRBD2. Germline V gives CDR1 SGHVS, CDR2 FNYEAQ. The length of the CDR3 is 15 residues. After removal of 2 bases from V and 1 base from J, the junction contained 4 bases not matched to a gene. The DNA for the CDR3 is TGTGCCAGCAGCTTAAACGGGAGGTCCCAAGAGACCCAGTACTTC. This codes for CASSLNGRSQETQYF.

The V gene is TRBV5-1, the J gene TRBJ2-2, with 7 bases that match TRBD1. The CDR3 spans 14 residues. Germline lookup yields CDR1 SGHRS and CDR2 YFSETQ. The junction had 8 bases not matched to a gene; V was cut back by 6 bases and J by 6 bases. The CDR3 nucleotides are TGCGCCAGCAACAGGGGAACCAGGCCCGGGGAGCTGTTTTTT. Protein sequence: CASNRGTRPGELFF.

The chain has TRBV7-2 and TRBJ2-7; D might be TRBD1 (6 bases). Germline CDR1 reads SGHTA; CDR2 reads FQGNSA. The CDR3 contains 14 residues. Trimming took 0 bases from V and 2 from J, leaving 8 bases between them. CDR3 region: CASSLAGAPYEQYF. The CDR3 DNA reads TGTGCCAGCAGCTTAGCGGGGGCCCCCTACGAGCAGTACTTC. The variable domain in full, completed from reference TRBV7-2 and TRBJ2-7, reads GAGVSQSPSNKVTEKGKDVELRCDPISGHTALYWYRQSLGQGLEFLIYFQGNSAPDKSGLPSDRFSAERTGGSVSTLTIQRTQQEDSAVYLCASSLAGAPYEQYFGPGTRLTVT.

The rearrangement joins TRBV28 to TRBJ1-1; 8 bases are a match to TRBD1. The CDR3 runs 13 residues. J was trimmed by 5 bases and V by 5 bases; bases with no gene match: 4. The V gene's germline CDR1 is MDHEN and CDR2 SYDVKM. The CDR3 DNA is TGTGCCAGCAGTCCGGACAGGGTAACTGAAGCTTTCTTT. Amino acid sequence: CASSPDRVTEAFF.

J is TRBJ2-3 and V is TRBV6-5; tentatively, D is TRBD2 (5 bases). V was clipped by 2 bases and J by 0 bases, with 9 bases between them. The CDR3 covers 15 residues. The germline V gene has CDR1 MNHEY and CDR2 SVGAGI. CDR3 coding DNA: TGTGCCAGCAGTTACGAGGGAACTAGCACAGATACGCAGTATTTT. Its protein product is CASSYEGTSTDTQYF.

V gene TRBV5-1 combines with J gene TRBJ2-3, with D possibly being TRBD1 (6 bases). The V and J ends lost 2 bases and 5 bases respectively, with 18 bases between them. From germline, CDR1 is SGHRS and CDR2 YFSETQ. The CDR3 spans 16 residues. The CDR3 loop is CASSLFGQSRLDTQYF. DNA of the CDR3: TGCGCCAGCAGCTTATTCGGACAGTCCAGGTTAGATACGCAGTATTTT.

The chain links TRBV15 to TRBJ1-1; maybe TRBD1 (6 bases). CDR3 length equals 15 residues. Germline V gene lookup returns CDR1 LNHNV and CDR2 YYDKDF (reference sequence). V gave up 2 bases and J gave up 1 base, with 11 bases separating them. The CDR3 sequence is CATSRYSTGNTEAFF. The CDR3 DNA is TGTGCCACCAGCAGATACTCGACAGGGAACACTGAAGCTTTCTTT. The variable domain in full, completed from reference TRBV15 and TRBJ1-1, reads DAMVIQNPRYQVTQFGKPVTLSCSQTLNHNVMYWYQQKSSQAPKLLFHYYDKDFNNEADTPDNFQSRRPNTSFCFLDIRSPGLGDTAMYLCATSRYSTGNTEAFFGQGTRLTVV.

The rearrangement uses TRBV7-2 and TRBJ2-3; 12 nucleotides line up with TRBD2. V lost 5 bases to trimming and J lost 11 bases; unmatched junction nucleotides: 14. Germline V lookup: CDR1 SGHTA, CDR2 FQGNSA. The CDR3 extends over 16 amino acids. CDR3 in DNA: TGTGCCAGCAGCCCCACCGGGCTAGCGGGAGGGCCGGGGCAGTATTTT. Protein sequence: CASSPTGLAGGPGQYF.

The V and J genes are TRBV6-1 and TRBJ2-2, with 7 bases fitting TRBD1. V lost 2 bases to trimming and J lost 4 bases; unmatched junction nucleotides: 7. This CDR3 comprises 16 residues. CDR1 and CDR2 from the germline V gene are MNHNS and SASEGT. This chain's CDR3 is CASSEWDRSITGELFF. CDR3 sequence (DNA): TGTGCCAGCAGTGAATGGGACAGATCCATCACCGGGGAGCTGTTTTTT.